The present T cell receptor beta chain was sequenced within a study of response to subunit inactivated influenza vaccine. Findings and limits, study-wide: Each seasonal influenza vaccination recruits few new T cells, the authors suggested.

The CDR3 totals 15 residues. V gave up 5 bases and J gave up 2 bases; unmatched junction bases: 5. Germline V gene lookup returns CDR1 ENHRY and CDR2 SYGVKD. Of note for this clonotype: Its antigen remains unidentified.

TCRdb recomputed calls from the RT-PCR reads with MiXCR, one row per CDR3 protein. The sample holds 500,000 to 550,000 distinct CDR3 sequences; approximately 7.7% are singletons and the top ten take roughly 13%. Sequences were derived from PBMCs from blood, sampled around 2 years after vaccination. This sequence joins TRBV10-3 and TRBJ2-3; 9 bases agree with TRBD2. The receptor comes from a man aged 50-75 years who received an inactivated influenza vaccine. The CDR3 region is CAISKTSGFTDTQYF. In nucleotides, the CDR3 is TGTGCCATCAGTAAGACTAGCGGTTTCACAGATACGCAGTATTTT.